The 28 T cell receptor beta chains given below trace back to one sample, sequenced in a study of sequential checkpoint blockade in melanoma. The treatment was: randomized to nivolumab then ipilimumab (arm A) or the reverse (arm B). The assay was immunoSEQ multiplex PCR, and TCRdb's table has in-frame clones only and misses some. The table shows approximately 37,000 clones, with under 35% occurring only once. Material: tumor tissue (inferred from file names), obtained from a patient given nivolumab and ipilimumab in sequence. The receptor source for this set is a human donor with melanoma.

CDR3 nucleotides: TGCGCCAGCAGCATCTGGACTGATGGGAGCACTGAAGCTTTCTTT. Protein: CASSIWTDGSTEAFF. The chain links TRBV5-1 to TRBJ1-1; D is unclear. Germline CDR1 and CDR2: SGHRS and YFSETQ. The CDR3 is 15 amino acids. V was trimmed by 4 bases and J by 4 bases, leaving 17 bases between them.

This clone was detected once. The chain is built from TRBV19 and TRBJ1-6; 8 nucleotides line up with TRBD1. CDR1 and CDR2 (germline): LNHDA, SQIVND (reference sequence). Unmatched junction bases numbered 18, after V lost 4 bases and J lost 10 bases. The CDR3 extends over 18 amino acids. The CDR3 spells CASSSGQGSLPGRSPLHF. The CDR3, as DNA: TGTGCCAGTAGTAGTGGACAGGGATCGTTACCCGGGAGATCACCCCTCCACTTT.

The chain employs TRBV11-3 and TRBJ2-7; weak D call: TRBD2 (5 bases). This CDR3 contains 15 residues. With 3 bases removed from V and 3 bases from J, the gap between germline ends came to 15 bases. From germline, CDR1 is SGHNT and CDR2 YENEEA. Here the CDR3 DNA reads TGTGCCAGCAGCTTGGCCGGAGGTTGGGGCTACGAGCAGTACTTC. Protein sequence: CASSLAGGWGYEQYF.

The J gene is TRBJ2-1, the V gene TRBV5-1; D is perhaps TRBD2 (6 bases). The CDR3 contains 16 residues. Germline loops: CDR1 SGHRS, CDR2 YFSETQ. V dropped 0 bases and J dropped 1 base, with 11 bases sitting between them. Here the CDR3 DNA reads TGCGCCAGCAGCTTGGGGTTTAGCGGATCCTACAATGAGCAGTTCTTC. Protein sequence: CASSLGFSGSYNEQFF.

This clone was found many times. The chain uses TRBV7-5 and TRBJ1-1; TRBD1, as called in the table, went unchecked against the DNA. TRBV7-5 is shown as a pseudogene. The CDR3 consists of 16 residues. The CDR3 loop reads CASSLVTGVLNTEAFF. The CDR3 nucleotides are TGTGCCAGCAGCTTGGTGACAGGGGTGCTGAACACTGAAGCTTTCTTT.

DNA for the CDR3: TGCGCCAGCAGTGAACATCCGGGTCCTGCTGGGGCCAACGTCCTGACTTTC. Translating gives CASSEHPGPAGANVLTF. The rearrangement links TRBV10-2 to TRBJ2-6, with D unclear. The CDR3 totals 17 residues. Germline CDR1 and CDR2: WSHSY and SAAADI. Trimming took 3 bases from V and 2 from J, leaving 14 bases between them.

J is TRBJ1-1 and V is TRBV9; D is possibly TRBD1 (5 bases). CDR1 is SGDLS, CDR2 YYNGEE, per germline. V was cut by 4 bases and J by 0 bases, with 16 bases left in between. The CDR3 has 16 residues. The CDR3: CASSRGHLAMNTEAFF. The CDR3 DNA is TGTGCCAGCAGCCGTGGACACCTAGCTATGAACACTGAAGCTTTCTTT.

This rearrangement joins TRBV30 to TRBJ2-3, with D perhaps being TRBD1 or TRBD2 (5 bases each). This CDR3 comprises 14 residues. From germline, CDR1 is GTSNPN and CDR2 SVGIG (reference sequence). V shed 3 bases and J shed 4 bases, with 14 bases lying between them. CDR3 bases: TGTGCCTGGAGCCCTTCTCTGGGGGCAGATACGCAGTATTTT. It codes for CAWSPSLGADTQYF.

This rearrangement joins TRBV23-1 to TRBJ2-7; D gene unclear. TRBV23-1 is an open reading frame, and its role is uncertain. The CDR3 is 17 amino acids. V was shortened by 2 bases and J by 3 bases, with 20 bases between the two germline ends. Here the CDR3 reads CASSQPRTLNGHYEQYF. CDR3 in DNA: TGCGCCAGCAGTCAACCAAGGACGTTAAACGGGCACTACGAGCAGTACTTC.

The CDR3 is CASSQEGSGRTYETQYF. The CDR3 region has the DNA TGTGCCAGCAGCCAAGAGGGTAGCGGGAGGACGTATGAGACCCAGTACTTC. This chain joins TRBV14 and TRBJ2-5, with 10 nucleotides matching TRBD2. Germline V gene lookup returns CDR1 SGHDN and CDR2 FVKESK. V was clipped by 0 bases and J by 5 bases; unmatched bases: 9. CDR3 length equals 17 residues.

This chain joins TRBV23-1 and TRBJ1-5; D is undetermined. TRBV23-1 qualifies as an ORF whose function is uncertain. The CDR3 sequence is 13 residues long. The V end lost 6 bases, the J end lost 7 bases, and 13 bases lay between the germline ends. In nucleotides, the CDR3 is TGCGCCAGCAGCCAAGATGAGGGACAGCCCCAGCATTTT. Amino acid sequence: CASSQDEGQPQHF.

This clone was seen more than once but under ten times. V usage is TRBV6-8 and J usage is TRBJ2-1; 10 bases are shared with TRBD1. Germline CDR1 MNHGY, CDR2 SAAAGT. V lost 7 bases and J lost 2; bases outside the gene matches: 5. CDR3 size: 15 residues. As DNA, the CDR3 is TGTGCCAGCACCGACAGGGGGCGCACCTACAATGAGCAGTTCTTC. Translated: CASTDRGRTYNEQFF.

The chain employs TRBV11-3 and TRBJ2-1; 10 positions agree with TRBD2. This CDR3 contains 20 residues. Trimming took 0 bases from V and 0 from J; bases not matched to a gene: 11. Looked up from germline, CDR1 is SGHNT and CDR2 is YENEEA. CDR3 sequence (DNA): TGTGCCAGCAGCTTAGAGGGTTGGCTAGCGGGGGCCGACTCCTACAATGAGCAGTTCTTC. Translating gives CASSLEGWLAGADSYNEQFF.

The J gene is TRBJ1-3, the V gene TRBV6-8; D is unresolved. From germline, CDR1 is MNHGY and CDR2 SAAAGT. Between the trimmed V and J ends, which lost 6 bases and 3 bases, there was a span of 12 bases. The CDR3 runs 14 residues. The CDR3 sequence: CASSPPGSGNTIYF. DNA of the CDR3: TGTGCCAGCAGCCCCCCGGGCAGTGGAAACACCATATATTTT.

A few counts support this clone. The chain recombines TRBV30 with TRBJ2-1; 9 bases line up with TRBD2. With 0 bases clipped from V and 7 bases from J, the junction kept 7 bases outside the gene matches. The CDR3 has 15 amino acids. Germline CDR1 reads GTSNPN; CDR2 reads SVGIG (reference sequence). The CDR3 region has the DNA TGTGCCTGGAGTGTATGGGCGGGGGGGCATAATGAGCAGTTCTTC. Translating it yields CAWSVWAGGHNEQFF.

This clone was counted only a few times. The chain recombines TRBV28 with TRBJ2-2; D gene unclear. Trimming took off 3 bases at V and 9 bases at J, with 20 bases between the two ends. The CDR3 is 16 amino acids. In germline, CDR1 is MDHEN, CDR2 SYDVKM. This chain's CDR3 is CASSFHGTGGFRELFF. The CDR3 DNA is TGTGCCAGCAGTTTCCATGGTACCGGTGGTTTCCGGGAGCTGTTTTTT.

This chain connects TRBV19 to TRBJ2-5, with D possibly being TRBD2 (5 bases). Trimming left V 4 bases short and J 0 bases short, with 9 bases between. The CDR3 totals 14 residues. Germline CDR1 LNHDA, CDR2 SQIVND (reference sequence). The CDR3 DNA reads TGTGCCAGTAGTAGCGGGCGGTACCAAGAGACCCAGTACTTC. Protein sequence: CASSSGRYQETQYF.

Only a few counts were recorded for this clone. The V call is TRBV4-1, the J call TRBJ2-3; D remains ambiguous. The V and J ends lost 4 bases and 0 bases respectively, with 20 bases between them. Per germline, CDR1 MGHRA and CDR2 YSYEKL. The CDR3 length is 18 residues. Written as DNA, the CDR3 is TGCGCCAGCAGCCCAAATTTATTTGGACGGACGAGCACAGATACGCAGTATTTT. This sequence encodes CASSPNLFGRTSTDTQYF.

The chain joins TRBV23-1 to TRBJ2-7; 10 bases align to TRBD1. TRBV23-1 belongs to the ORF category, with a function that is uncertain. Unmatched junction bases numbered 4, after V lost 6 bases and J lost 5 bases. CDR3 length: 13 amino acids. CDR3 sequence reads: CASSRQGADEQYF. DNA for the CDR3: TGCGCCAGCAGCAGACAGGGGGCCGACGAGCAGTACTTC.

This clone showed up just a few times. The rearrangement uses TRBV28 and TRBJ1-5; unclear D gene. This CDR3 contains 13 residues. V lost 2 bases, J lost 7 bases, and 9 bases lay in between. From germline, CDR1 is MDHEN and CDR2 SYDVKM. The CDR3 DNA reads TGTGCCAGCAGTTTACTTGGGGTCCAGCCCCAGCATTTT. Translated, it gives CASSLLGVQPQHF.

The V gene is TRBV30, the J gene TRBJ2-7, with a possible D match to TRBD2 (7 bases). V lost 0 bases and J 2 bases, leaving 14 bases between the germline ends. Germline V lookup: CDR1 GTSNPN, CDR2 SVGIG (reference sequence). This CDR3 contains 15 residues. The CDR3 coding sequence is TGTGCCTGGAGTGTAGGTGGGGGGGCCCCCTACGAGCAGTACTTC. Its protein product is CAWSVGGGAPYEQYF.

V usage is TRBV19 and J usage is TRBJ1-5, with 7 bases fitting TRBD1. The CDR3 is 14 amino acids. The V gene end was trimmed by 5 bases and the J gene end by 5 bases; junction bases not matched to a gene: 6. The germline V gene encodes CDR1 LNHDA and CDR2 SQIVND (reference sequence). The CDR3 bases are TGTGCCAGTAGTTGGGACAGTCGCGATCAGCCCCAGCATTTT. Translation: CASSWDSRDQPQHF.

In this sample, this clone turned up many times. This chain uses TRBV11-3 with TRBJ1-1; the D is unclear. The germline gives CDR1 SGHNT, CDR2 YENEEA. Trimming left V 0 bases short and J 0 bases short, with 8 bases between. The CDR3 totals 15 residues. CDR3 nucleotide sequence: TGTGCCAGCAGCTTAGATGAGCCGTTGAACACTGAAGCTTTCTTT. Translated, it gives CASSLDEPLNTEAFF.

The rearrangement uses TRBV9 and TRBJ2-1, with TRBD2 matching 12 bases. V gave up 3 bases and J gave up 5 bases; unmatched junction bases: 3. CDR1 is SGDLS, CDR2 YYNGEE, per germline. This CDR3 is 15 amino acids long. CDR3 protein: CASSAPSGGDNEQFF. For the CDR3, the DNA is TGTGCCAGCAGCGCTCCTAGCGGGGGGGACAATGAGCAGTTCTTC.

This clone appeared a single time. The gene calls are TRBV30 and TRBJ2-7; weak D call: TRBD1 (5 bases). Germline-derived CDR1 and CDR2 are GTSNPN and SVGIG (reference sequence). The V and J ends lost 0 bases and 3 bases respectively, with 15 bases between them. CDR3 length equals 15 residues. The DNA of the CDR3 is TGTGCCTGGAGTGTACTGGGGCAGGGCATCTACGAGCAGTACTTC. It is translated as CAWSVLGQGIYEQYF.

This rearrangement joins TRBV19 to TRBJ1-4; D uncertain. Germline V CDR1 and CDR2: LNHDA, SQIVND (reference sequence). V shed 8 bases and J shed 6 bases, with 16 bases lying between them. The CDR3 has 14 amino acids. The CDR3: CASPPALADEKLFF. The CDR3 region has the DNA TGTGCCAGTCCCCCGGCCTTAGCGGATGAAAAACTGTTTTTT.

V is TRBV6-8 and J is TRBJ2-7; TRBD1 might be the D (5 bases). This CDR3 is built from 14 residues. CDR1 and CDR2 (germline): MNHGY, SAAAGT. The V end lost 6 bases, the J end lost 7 bases, and 19 bases lay between the germline ends. In DNA form, the CDR3 reads TGTGCCAGCAGGCCCGGGTTGGGGCCTACGGAGCAGTACTTC. As protein: CASRPGLGPTEQYF.

This clone was seen a few times. This sequence joins TRBV30 and TRBJ1-1, with D unclear. This CDR3 spans 13 amino acids. V lost 3 bases and J 0 bases, leaving 8 bases between the germline ends. CDR1 is GTSNPN and CDR2 is SVGIG in the germline V gene (reference sequence). The CDR3 protein is CAWSVSMNTEAFF. CDR3 coding DNA: TGTGCCTGGAGCGTATCCATGAACACTGAAGCTTTCTTT.